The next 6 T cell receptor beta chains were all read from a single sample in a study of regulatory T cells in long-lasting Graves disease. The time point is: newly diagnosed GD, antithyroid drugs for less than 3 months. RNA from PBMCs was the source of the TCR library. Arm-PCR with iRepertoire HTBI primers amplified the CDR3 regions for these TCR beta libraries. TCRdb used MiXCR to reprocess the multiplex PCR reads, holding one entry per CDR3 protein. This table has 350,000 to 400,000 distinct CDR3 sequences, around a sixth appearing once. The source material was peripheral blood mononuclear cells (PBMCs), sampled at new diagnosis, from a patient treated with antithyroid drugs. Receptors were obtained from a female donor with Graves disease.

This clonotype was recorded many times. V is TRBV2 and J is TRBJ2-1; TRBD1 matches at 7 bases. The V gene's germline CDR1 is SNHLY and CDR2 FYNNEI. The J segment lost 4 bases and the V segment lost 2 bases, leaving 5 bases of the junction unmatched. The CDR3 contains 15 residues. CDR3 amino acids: CASSERGQSYNEQFF. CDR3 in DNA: TGTGCCAGCAGTGAAAGGGGGCAATCGTACAATGAGCAGTTCTTC.

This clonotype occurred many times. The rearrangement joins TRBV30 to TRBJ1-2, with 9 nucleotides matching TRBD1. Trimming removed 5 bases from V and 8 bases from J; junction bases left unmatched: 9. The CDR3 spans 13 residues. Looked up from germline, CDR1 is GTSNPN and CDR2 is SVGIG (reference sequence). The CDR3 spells CAWRGRTGDGYTF. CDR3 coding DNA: TGTGCCTGGCGGGGAAGGACAGGGGACGGCTACACCTTC. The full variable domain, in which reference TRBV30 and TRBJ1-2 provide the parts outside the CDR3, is SQTIHQWPATLVQPVGSPLSLECTVEGTSNPNLYWYRQAAGRGLQLLFYSVGIGQISSEVPQNLSASRPQDRQFILSSKKLLLSDSGFYLCAWRGRTGDGYTFGSGTRLTVV.

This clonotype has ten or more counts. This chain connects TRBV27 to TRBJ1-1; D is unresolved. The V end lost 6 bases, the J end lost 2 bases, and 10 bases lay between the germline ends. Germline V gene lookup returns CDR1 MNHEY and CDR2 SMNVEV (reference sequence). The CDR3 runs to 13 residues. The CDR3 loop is CASSLRQNTEAFF. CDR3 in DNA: TGTGCCAGCAGCTTAAGGCAAAACACTGAAGCTTTCTTT.

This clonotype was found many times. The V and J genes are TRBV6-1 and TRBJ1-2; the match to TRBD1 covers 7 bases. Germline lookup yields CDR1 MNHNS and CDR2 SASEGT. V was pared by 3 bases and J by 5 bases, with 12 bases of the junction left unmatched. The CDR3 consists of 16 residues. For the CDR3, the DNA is TGTGCCAGCAGTGATTCGGGACAGTCCCCCGGGTATGGCTACACCTTC. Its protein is CASSDSGQSPGYGYTF.

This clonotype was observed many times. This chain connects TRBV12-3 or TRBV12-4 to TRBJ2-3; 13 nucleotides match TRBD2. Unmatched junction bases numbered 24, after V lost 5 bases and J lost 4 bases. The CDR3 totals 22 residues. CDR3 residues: CASSASPPSRPGLAGVPDTQYF. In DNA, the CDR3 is TGTGCCAGCAGTGCCTCACCTCCCTCAAGACCTGGACTAGCGGGAGTCCCAGATACGCAGTATTTT.

The CDR3 bases are TGTGCCAGCAGACTCAGTCCACTTAATGAAAAACTGTTTTTT. It is translated as CASRLSPLNEKLFF. The gene calls are TRBV7-2 and TRBJ1-4, with unresolved D. CDR3 length: 14 residues. Germline CDR1 is SGHTA and CDR2 is FQGNSA. Trimming took 6 bases from V and 4 from J, leaving 12 bases between them.